The 23 T cell receptor beta chains listed next were all sequenced from one sample in a study of cytomegalovirus exposure and HLA in healthy donors. TCRdb keeps only in-frame clones here, not all; method: immunoSEQ multiplex PCR. The sample lists about 160,000 clones, more than 75% occurring once. Sequences were obtained from PBMCs. Every receptor here comes from a man between 18 and 35 years old in good health and CMV-seronegative.

The chain combines TRBV5-1 with TRBJ1-2, with D hard to call. The length of the CDR3 is 14 residues. The germline gives CDR1 SGHRS, CDR2 YFSETQ. The germline V and J ends were trimmed by 4 bases and 3 bases, with 13 bases remaining between them. CDR3 coding DNA: TGCGCCAGCAGCCTAACCCCGGGTGACTATGGCTACACCTTC. The encoded protein is CASSLTPGDYGYTF.

V usage is TRBV19 and J usage is TRBJ1-1; D gene ambiguous. The V and J ends lost 4 bases and 0 bases respectively, with 15 bases between them. CDR3 length: 16 residues. Germline CDR1 is LNHDA and CDR2 is SQIVND (reference sequence). The CDR3 is CASSTSDGLMNTEAFF. The CDR3 DNA reads as TGTGCCAGTAGTACTTCGGACGGACTGATGAACACTGAAGCTTTCTTT.

The V gene is TRBV18, the J gene TRBJ2-7; a possible D gene is TRBD1 (6 bases). The CDR3 totals 13 residues. Per the germline V gene, CDR1 is KGHSH and CDR2 is LQKENI. V was cut by 3 bases and J by 4 bases, with 10 bases left in between. Here the CDR3 reads CASSPSRGYEQYF. For the CDR3, the DNA is TGTGCCAGCTCACCTTCTAGGGGGTACGAGCAGTACTTC.

The rearrangement uses TRBV5-6 and TRBJ2-5; perhaps TRBD1 as D (6 bases). V was pared by 2 bases and J by 1 base, with 6 bases between. CDR3 length equals 13 residues. Germline values: CDR1 SGHDT, CDR2 YYEEEE. The CDR3 loop reads CASSLGGQETQYF. As DNA, the CDR3 is TGTGCCAGCAGCTTAGGGGGCCAAGAGACCCAGTACTTC.

V and J are TRBV4-2 and TRBJ2-3; D not certain. V was trimmed by 0 bases and J by 3 bases, leaving 10 bases between them. The CDR3 has 15 amino acids. Germline V gives CDR1 LGHNA, CDR2 YNFKEQ. The CDR3 DNA reads as TGTGCCAGCAGCCAAGACCTAGAGTGGACAGATACGCAGTATTTT. Translating gives CASSQDLEWTDTQYF.

This chain connects TRBV6-6 to TRBJ1-1, with 11 bases matching TRBD1. Trimming removed 5 bases from V and 6 bases from J; junction bases left unmatched: 11. The CDR3 spans 16 residues. Per the germline V gene, CDR1 is MNHNY and CDR2 is SVGAGI (reference sequence). Written as DNA, the CDR3 is TGTGCCAGCAGTAGGACAGGGGGCACGTTCCTCCCTGAAGCTTTCTTT. Its translation: CASSRTGGTFLPEAFF.

The CDR3 DNA reads as TGCGCCAGCAGCCAAGGTCTAGGACAGAGCAATGAAAAACTGTTTTTT. It codes for CASSQGLGQSNEKLFF. The chain employs TRBV4-1 and TRBJ1-4, with D maybe TRBD1 (6 bases). Trimming took 1 base from V and 5 from J, leaving 14 bases between them. The CDR3 has 16 amino acids. Germline V gives CDR1 MGHRA, CDR2 YSYEKL.

The V call is TRBV20-1, the J call TRBJ2-7; a weak D match, TRBD2 (6 bases). Germline CDR1 DFQATT, CDR2 SNEGSKA (reference sequence). This CDR3 comprises 11 residues. Trimming shortened V by 3 bases and J by 6 bases, and 9 bases separated the two germline ends. The chain's CDR3 is CSARGGSEQYF. The CDR3 DNA sequence: TGCAGTGCTAGGGGGGGAAGCGAGCAGTACTTC.

The chain links TRBV29-1 to TRBJ2-3, with TRBD2 matching over 9 bases. V trimming: 7 bases; J trimming: 3 bases; junction bases outside the gene matches: 11. This CDR3 has 15 amino acids. Germline V gene data show CDR1 as SQVTM and CDR2 as ANQGSEA. CDR3: CSALEWTSATDTQYF. DNA of the CDR3: TGCAGCGCTCTTGAGTGGACTAGCGCTACAGATACGCAGTATTTT.

This sequence joins TRBV4-3 and TRBJ2-7, with 11 bases that match TRBD1. Germline V CDR1 and CDR2: LGHNA, YSLEER. The CDR3 has 18 residues. With V trimmed by 0 bases and J by 4 bases, 11 bases remained unmatched. For the CDR3, the DNA is TGCGCCAGCAGCCAAGACCCCCCCCCTGGACAGGGGGCGTACGAGCAGTACTTC. Its translation is CASSQDPPPGQGAYEQYF.

The gene calls are TRBV27 and TRBJ1-5; D may be TRBD1 (6 bases). The CDR3 extends over 16 amino acids. Per the germline V gene, CDR1 is MNHEY and CDR2 is SMNVEV (reference sequence). Trimming took off 3 bases at V and 0 bases at J, with 12 bases between the two ends. The CDR3 bases are TGTGCCAGCAGTTTTCCGACAGGACCTAGCAATCAGCCCCAGCATTTT. It yields the protein CASSFPTGPSNQPQHF.

J is TRBJ2-1 and V is TRBV10-2; 10 bases line up with TRBD2. V gave up 2 bases and J gave up 7 bases; unmatched junction bases: 14. CDR1 WSHSY and CDR2 SAAADI come from the germline V gene. The CDR3 length is 18 residues. CDR3 in amino acids: CASSESTSGAGPSNEQFF. The CDR3 DNA sequence: TGCGCCAGCAGTGAGAGCACTAGCGGGGCAGGGCCCTCAAATGAGCAGTTCTTC.

This clone was seen once. The chain recombines TRBV6-5 with TRBJ2-6; no firm D call. The CDR3 runs to 16 residues. V was shortened by 3 bases and J by 2 bases, with 11 bases between the two germline ends. CDR1 is MNHEY and CDR2 is SVGAGI in the germline V gene. CDR3 sequence: CASSYPSAPGANVLTF. The CDR3 DNA sequence: TGTGCCAGCAGTTATCCCTCCGCGCCTGGGGCCAACGTCCTGACTTTC.

The chain carries TRBV29-1 and TRBJ2-3; D is possibly TRBD2 (5 bases). Germline V gene data show CDR1 as SQVTM and CDR2 as ANQGSEA. The CDR3 covers 14 residues. Deletions cut 4 bases from V and 4 bases from J, with 15 bases between. The CDR3 DNA sequence: TGCAGCGTTGGAAATCGGCTAGCATCAGATACGCAGTATTTT. This translates into CSVGNRLASDTQYF.

The CDR3 DNA is TGCGCCAGCAGTCATCGGACAGATGGCTACACCTTC. This encodes CASSHRTDGYTF. This chain uses TRBV23-1 with TRBJ1-2, with D possibly matching TRBD1 (6 bases). TRBV23-1 carries the ORF label, with uncertain function. V dropped 3 bases and J dropped 6 bases, with 8 bases sitting between them. This CDR3 is 12 amino acids long.

The genes are TRBV10-3 and TRBJ2-7; D may be TRBD2 (6 bases). Germline-derived CDR1 and CDR2 are ENHRY and SYGVKD. The CDR3 covers 12 residues. CDR3 region: CAVEGLRNEQYF. CDR3 coding DNA: TGTGCTGTGGAGGGGCTGAGGAACGAGCAGTACTTC.

This clone was found a few times. The chain has TRBV15 and TRBJ1-4; 9 positions match TRBD1. Germline CDR1 and CDR2: LNHNV and YYDKDF (reference sequence). After removal of 0 bases from V and 5 bases from J, the junction contained 4 bases not matched to a gene. This CDR3 has 16 residues. DNA for the CDR3: TGTGCCACCAGCAGAGATGCCGGGACAGGGAATGAAAAACTGTTTTTT. This sequence encodes CATSRDAGTGNEKLFF.

For this clone: Germline is not matched at one junction end, which may reflect a read error. The chain links TRBV7-9 to TRBJ2-5; D gene ambiguous. The V gene's germline CDR1 is SEHNR and CDR2 FQNEAQ (reference sequence). The CDR3 has 9 amino acids. DNA for the CDR3: TGTGCCAGCAGCTTAGATGAGGACTTC. Translation: CASSLDEDF.

J is TRBJ1-4 and V is TRBV2, with no clear D. Trimming cost V 11 bases and J 4 bases, with 11 bases left between them. The CDR3 runs to 12 residues. Germline loops: CDR1 SNHLY, CDR2 FYNNEI. The CDR3 is CAAEGGNEKLFF. The CDR3 DNA follows: TGTGCCGCCGAGGGTGGTAATGAAAAACTGTTTTTT.

This rearrangement joins TRBV5-4 to TRBJ2-5, with 10 bases matching TRBD2. Germline CDR1 is SGHNT and CDR2 is YYREEE (reference sequence). This CDR3 spans 15 amino acids. Trimming removed 1 base from V and 5 bases from J; junction bases left unmatched: 5. CDR3 amino acids: CASSLFVAGGETQYF. DNA for the CDR3: TGTGCCAGCAGCTTGTTCGTAGCGGGGGGTGAGACCCAGTACTTC. The entire variable domain, with the rest obtained from reference TRBV5-4 and TRBJ2-5, is as follows: ETGVTQSPTHLIKTRGQQVTLRCSSQSGHNTVSWYQQALGQGPQFIFQYYREEENGRGNFPPRFSGLQFPNYSSELNVNALELDDSALYLCASSLFVAGGETQYFGPGTRLLVL.

This clone was seen only once. The chain is built from TRBV5-1 and TRBJ2-1; 15 nucleotides agree with TRBD2. V lost 4 bases and J lost 5; bases outside the gene matches: 4. The length of the CDR3 is 16 residues. Germline CDR1 reads SGHRS; CDR2 reads YFSETQ. CDR3 DNA: TGCGCCAGCAGCCCCGGGACTAGCGGGAGGAACAATGAGCAGTTCTTC. Its translation: CASSPGTSGRNNEQFF.

The CDR3 region is CASSAGTGGTGELFF. The CDR3 DNA reads TGCGCCAGCAGCGCTGGGACAGGCGGCACCGGGGAGCTGTTTTTT. The chain has TRBV5-1 and TRBJ2-2; 8 nucleotides align to TRBD1. Germline V gene sequence: CDR1 SGHRS, CDR2 YFSETQ. With V trimmed by 4 bases and J by 4 bases, 6 bases remained unmatched. The CDR3 spans 15 residues. The complete variable domain, with remaining parts taken from reference TRBV5-1 and TRBJ2-2, reads KAGVTQTPRYLIKTRGQQVTLSCSPISGHRSVSWYQQTPGQGLQFLFEYFSETQRNKGNFPGRFSGRQFSNSRSEMNVSTLELGDSALYLCASSAGTGGTGELFFGEGSRLTVL.

The chain combines TRBV6-5 with TRBJ1-5; weak D call: TRBD1 (6 bases). Germline V gene lookup returns CDR1 MNHEY and CDR2 SVGAGI. The length of the CDR3 is 14 residues. The V gene lost 4 bases and the J gene lost 5 bases, with 12 bases spanning the gap. The CDR3 sequence is CASSSLDSDQPQHF. CDR3 DNA sequence: TGTGCCAGCAGTTCATTGGACAGTGATCAGCCCCAGCATTTT.